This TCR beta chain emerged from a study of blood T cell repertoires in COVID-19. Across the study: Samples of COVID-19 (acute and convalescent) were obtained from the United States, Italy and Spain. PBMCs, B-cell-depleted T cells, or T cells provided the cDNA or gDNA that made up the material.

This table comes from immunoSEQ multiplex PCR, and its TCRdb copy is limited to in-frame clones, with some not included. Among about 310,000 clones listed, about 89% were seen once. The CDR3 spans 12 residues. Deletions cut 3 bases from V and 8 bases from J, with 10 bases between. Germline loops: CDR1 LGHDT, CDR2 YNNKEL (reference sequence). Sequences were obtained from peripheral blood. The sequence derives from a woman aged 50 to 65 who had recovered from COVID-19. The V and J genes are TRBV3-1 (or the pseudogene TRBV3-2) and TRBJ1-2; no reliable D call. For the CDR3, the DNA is TGTGCCAGCAGCCAGCTACAGACGGGCTACACCTTC. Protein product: CASSQLQTGYTF.